A single sample is the source of the 19 T cell receptor beta chains below, sequenced in a study of T cell repertoires in cytomegalovirus infection. From the reads, TCRdb called clonotypes with MiXCR, one entry per CDR3 protein. The table includes about 340,000 distinct CDR3 sequences, about 29% detected once. Which antigens these TCRs recognize remains unknown. This specimen was cultured PBMCs, taken from culture after CMV antigen stimulation. The source is a human donor in good health (CMV status not recorded). Some clones in this sample may be carry-over from other donors' samples.

The sample holds a few counts of this clonotype. The V and J genes are TRBV7-9 and TRBJ2-5; D is perhaps TRBD1 (5 bases). The CDR3 is 12 residues long. Germline values: CDR1 SEHNR, CDR2 FQNEAQ (reference sequence). Trimming took 7 bases from V and 2 from J, leaving 8 bases between them. CDR3 sequence reads: CASIGDQETQYF. CDR3 nucleotide sequence: TGTGCCAGCATAGGGGATCAAGAGACCCAGTACTTC. Full variable domain (missing parts from reference TRBV7-9 and TRBJ2-5): DTGVSQNPRHKITKRGQNVTFRCDPISEHNRLYWYRQTLGQGPEFLTYFQNEAQLEKSRLLSDRFSAERPKGSFSTLEIQRTEQGDSAMYLCASIGDQETQYFGPGTRLLVL.

The table lists this clonotype with a few counts. The chain has TRBV5-6 and TRBJ2-1; TRBD2 matches at 12 bases. CDR1 and CDR2 from the germline V gene are SGHDT and YYEEEE. The CDR3 spans 15 residues. The V gene end was trimmed by 4 bases and the J gene end by 12 bases; junction bases not matched to a gene: 11. As DNA, the CDR3 is TGTGCCAGCAGCCTGCTCCTAGCGGGAGGGTCCGGGCAGTTCTTC. This codes for CASSLLLAGGSGQFF.

This clonotype has only a few counts. This chain links TRBV20-1 with TRBJ1-1; no clear D. V lost 3 bases and J lost 2, with 10 bases in between. The germline CDR1 and CDR2 sequences are DFQATT and SNEGSKA (reference sequence). CDR3 size: 13 residues. This chain's CDR3 is CSARDGSNTEAFF. CDR3 sequence (DNA): TGCAGTGCTAGGGACGGGTCTAACACTGAAGCTTTCTTT.

The V and J genes are TRBV2 and TRBJ2-5, with a weak D call TRBD1 (5 bases). V was cut by 3 bases and J by 3 bases, with 8 bases left in between. Germline V gene sequence: CDR1 SNHLY, CDR2 FYNNEI. The CDR3 runs to 13 residues. The CDR3 here is CASSDDRKETQYF. Here the CDR3 DNA reads TGTGCCAGCAGTGACGACAGAAAAGAGACCCAGTACTTC. The full variable domain, in which reference TRBV2 and TRBJ2-5 provide the parts outside the CDR3, is EPEVTQTPSHQVTQMGQEVILRCVPISNHLYFYWYRQILGQKVEFLVSFYNNEISEKSEIFDDQFSVERPDGSNFTLKIRSTKLEDSAMYFCASSDDRKETQYFGPGTRLLVL.

This clonotype has only one observation. CDR3 in DNA: TGCAGCGTTAAGAAGATGGCTTCTCCGCAAGAGACCCAGTACTTC. This encodes CSVKKMASPQETQYF. The chain carries TRBV29-1 and TRBJ2-5; no clear D. The V and J ends lost 5 bases and 2 bases respectively, with 18 bases between them. The germline V gene encodes CDR1 SQVTM and CDR2 ANQGSEA. The CDR3 is 15 amino acids.

The chain links TRBV20-1 to TRBJ2-7, with 10 bases identical to TRBD2. Per germline, CDR1 DFQATT and CDR2 SNEGSKA (reference sequence). Germline trimming cut 4 bases from V and 2 bases from J; bases unmatched to any gene: 5. The CDR3 sequence is 14 residues long. The CDR3 DNA is TGCAGTGCTACCAGCGGGAGGGCGGCCTACGAGCAGTACTTC. Translating it yields CSATSGRAAYEQYF.

The chain has TRBV7-9 and TRBJ2-3; 9 bases match TRBD2. The trim removed 0 bases at V and 1 base at J, leaving 5 bases unmatched. Per the germline V gene, CDR1 is SEHNR and CDR2 is FQNEAQ (reference sequence). This CDR3 has 17 residues. Written as DNA, the CDR3 is TGTGCCAGCAGCTTAGCGTTCGCTAGCGGGGGCACAGATACGCAGTATTTT. Its protein is CASSLAFASGGTDTQYF.

This clonotype was counted a few times. A much larger clone is a single base away; this may be a read error. V usage is TRBV7-3 and J usage is TRBJ2-5, with 12 bases matching TRBD1. After removal of 5 bases from V and 4 bases from J, the junction contained 5 bases not matched to a gene. The CDR3 consists of 15 residues. Germline-derived CDR1 and CDR2 are SGHTA and FQGTGA. The CDR3 sequence: CASSLRDRGRETQYF. In DNA, the CDR3 is TGTGCCAGCAGCCTCCGGGACAGGGGGCGAGAGACCCAGTACTTC.

The chain carries TRBV6-1 and TRBJ2-3; D may be TRBD1 or TRBD2 (5 bases each). This CDR3 is 13 amino acids long. Trimming shortened V by 3 bases and J by 6 bases, and 10 bases separated the two germline ends. Germline CDR1 and CDR2: MNHNS and SASEGT. The CDR3: CASSETGLDTQYF. The CDR3 DNA sequence: TGTGCCAGCAGTGAGACGGGGCTGGATACGCAGTATTTT.

This clonotype was detected only a few times. V is TRBV7-9 and J is TRBJ2-7; tentatively, D is TRBD2 (5 bases). Germline lookup yields CDR1 SEHNR and CDR2 FQNEAQ (reference sequence). V was pared by 5 bases and J by 2 bases, with 13 bases between. This CDR3 has 14 residues. The CDR3 here is CASSPTGWPYEQYF. CDR3 bases: TGTGCCAGCAGCCCAACGGGGTGGCCCTACGAGCAGTACTTC.

The table lists this clonotype with a few counts. The chain uses TRBV5-6 and TRBJ2-5, with D perhaps TRBD2 (5 bases). V was cut by 3 bases and J by 0 bases, with 12 bases left in between. Germline loops: CDR1 SGHDT, CDR2 YYEEEE. This CDR3 has 15 amino acids. The CDR3 loop is CASSSSTGNQETQYF. The CDR3 region has the DNA TGTGCCAGCAGCTCGAGCACGGGGAACCAAGAGACCCAGTACTTC.

The chain combines TRBV6-1 with TRBJ2-5; 7 positions agree with TRBD1. The V gene end was trimmed by 7 bases and the J gene end by 3 bases; junction bases not matched to a gene: 5. Germline V CDR1 and CDR2: MNHNS, SASEGT. This CDR3 is built from 13 residues. CDR3 in DNA: TGTGCCAGCATTAGGGGGCACAAAGAGACCCAGTACTTC. It is translated as CASIRGHKETQYF.

The gene calls are TRBV5-5 and TRBJ1-2; D is possibly TRBD1 (6 bases). CDR1 and CDR2 from the germline V gene are SGHKS and YYEKEE (reference sequence). This CDR3 spans 15 amino acids. V dropped 2 bases and J dropped 0 bases, with 11 bases sitting between them. DNA of the CDR3: TGTGCCAGCAGCTTTGGGACACCCGCTAACTATGGCTACACCTTC. It encodes CASSFGTPANYGYTF.

The V call is TRBV15, the J call TRBJ2-1; tentative D call: TRBD2 (5 bases). In germline, CDR1 is LNHNV, CDR2 YYDKDF (reference sequence). Trimming removed 1 base at V and 6 bases at J, with 10 bases between. CDR3 length: 14 residues. The CDR3 sequence: CATSRALAGNEQFF. CDR3 coding DNA: TGTGCCACCAGCAGAGCGTTGGCGGGCAATGAGCAGTTCTTC.

This clonotype was detected ten times or more. This chain joins TRBV7-2 and TRBJ1-4; 7 nucleotides match TRBD1. Germline trimming cut 5 bases from V and 5 bases from J; bases unmatched to any gene: 8. This CDR3 has 15 amino acids. CDR1 and CDR2 (germline): SGHTA, FQGNSA. The CDR3 loop reads CASSPRTGSNEKLFF. The CDR3 DNA follows: TGTGCCAGCAGCCCCCGGACAGGCTCAAATGAAAAACTGTTTTTT.

The chain carries TRBV27 and TRBJ1-1; TRBD1 is a possible D gene (5 bases). This CDR3 contains 12 residues. Germline CDR1 MNHEY, CDR2 SMNVEV (reference sequence). The V and J ends lost 4 bases and 5 bases respectively, with 8 bases between them. This CDR3 reads CASSSQGTEAFF. CDR3 DNA: TGTGCCAGCAGTTCTCAGGGAACTGAAGCTTTCTTT.

This chain links TRBV6-6 with TRBJ2-1, with 11 nucleotides matching TRBD2. The CDR3 length is 14 residues. V shed 6 bases and J 9 bases; nucleotides not matched to a gene: 7. Germline V gives CDR1 MNHNY, CDR2 SVGAGI (reference sequence). The CDR3 bases are TGTGCCAGCAGGGTAGCGGGAGGGCCGGTTGAGCAGTTCTTC. This sequence encodes CASRVAGGPVEQFF.

Here the CDR3 DNA reads TGTGCCACCAGTGATTTGGAGGCCACAGTGTCCCCCGGGGAGCTGTTTTTT. Translating it yields CATSDLEATVSPGELFF. This chain links TRBV24-1 with TRBJ2-2; D call uncertain. This CDR3 is built from 17 residues. The V end was cut by 0 bases, the J end by 6 bases, with 16 bases between. Germline V gives CDR1 KGHDR, CDR2 SFDVKD.

This clonotype showed up just once. A junction boundary mismatches the germline segment, possibly from a read error. The chain employs TRBV10-3 and TRBJ2-5; D remains ambiguous. Germline assignment: CDR1 ENHRY and CDR2 SYGVKD. The CDR3 is made up of 12 amino acids. The DNA of the CDR3 is TGTGCCATCAGCGAGTTGGGAGAGACCCAGTACTTC. Amino acid sequence: CAISELGETQYF.